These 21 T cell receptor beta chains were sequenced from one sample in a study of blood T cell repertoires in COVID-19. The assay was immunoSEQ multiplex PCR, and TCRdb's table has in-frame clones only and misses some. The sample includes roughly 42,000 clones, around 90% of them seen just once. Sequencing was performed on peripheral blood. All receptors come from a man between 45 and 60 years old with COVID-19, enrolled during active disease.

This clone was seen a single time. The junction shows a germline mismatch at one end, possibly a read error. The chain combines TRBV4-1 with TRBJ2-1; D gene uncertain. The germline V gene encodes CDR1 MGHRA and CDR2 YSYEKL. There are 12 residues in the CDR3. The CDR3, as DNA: TGCGCCAGCAGCCCTAGAGGAGCGAAAAGGATCTTC. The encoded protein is CASSPRGAKRIF.

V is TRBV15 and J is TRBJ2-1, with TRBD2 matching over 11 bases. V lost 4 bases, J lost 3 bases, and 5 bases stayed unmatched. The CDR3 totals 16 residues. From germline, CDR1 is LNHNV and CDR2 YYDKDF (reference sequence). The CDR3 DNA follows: TGTGCCACCAGCACACGGACTAGCGGGTTCTACAATGAGCAGTTCTTC. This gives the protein CATSTRTSGFYNEQFF. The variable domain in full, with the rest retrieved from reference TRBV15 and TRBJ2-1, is DAMVIQNPRYQVTQFGKPVTLSCSQTLNHNVMYWYQQKSSQAPKLLFHYYDKDFNNEADTPDNFQSRRPNTSFCFLDIRSPGLGDTAMYLCATSTRTSGFYNEQFFGPGTRLTVL.

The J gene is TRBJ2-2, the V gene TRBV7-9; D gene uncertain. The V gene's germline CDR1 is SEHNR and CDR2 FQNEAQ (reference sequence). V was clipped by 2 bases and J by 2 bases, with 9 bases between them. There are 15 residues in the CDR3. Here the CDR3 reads CASSLYEANTGELFF. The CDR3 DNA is TGTGCCAGCAGCTTATACGAGGCTAACACCGGGGAGCTGTTTTTT.

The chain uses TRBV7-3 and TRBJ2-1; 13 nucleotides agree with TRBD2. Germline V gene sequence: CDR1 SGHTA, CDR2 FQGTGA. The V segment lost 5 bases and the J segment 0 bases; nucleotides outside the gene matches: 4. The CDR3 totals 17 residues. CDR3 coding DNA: TGTGCCAGCAGCACCGGACTAGCGGGGGCCTCCTACAATGAGCAGTTCTTC. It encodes CASSTGLAGASYNEQFF.

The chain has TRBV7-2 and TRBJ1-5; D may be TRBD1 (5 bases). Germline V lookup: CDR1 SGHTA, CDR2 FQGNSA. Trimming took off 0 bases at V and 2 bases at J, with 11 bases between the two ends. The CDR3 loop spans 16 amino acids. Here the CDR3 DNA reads TGTGCCAGCAGCTTAGCTCCCAGGGTTGGCAATCAGCCCCAGCATTTT. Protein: CASSLAPRVGNQPQHF.

The CDR3 sequence: CASSLGTSGRRTYEQYF. The CDR3 DNA is TGTGCCAGCAGCTTAGGGACTAGCGGGAGAAGGACCTACGAGCAGTACTTC. The chain couples TRBV11-2 to TRBJ2-7; TRBD2 matches 13 bases. With V trimmed by 1 base and J by 2 bases, 5 bases remained unmatched. This CDR3 has 17 residues. Germline CDR1 and CDR2: SGHAT and FQNNGV.

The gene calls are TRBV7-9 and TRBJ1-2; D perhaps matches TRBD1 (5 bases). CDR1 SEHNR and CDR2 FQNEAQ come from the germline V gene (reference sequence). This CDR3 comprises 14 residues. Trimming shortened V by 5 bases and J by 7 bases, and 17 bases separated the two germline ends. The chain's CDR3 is CASSPQGLASGYTF. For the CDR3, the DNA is TGTGCCAGCAGCCCCCAGGGCCTGGCTAGTGGCTACACCTTC.

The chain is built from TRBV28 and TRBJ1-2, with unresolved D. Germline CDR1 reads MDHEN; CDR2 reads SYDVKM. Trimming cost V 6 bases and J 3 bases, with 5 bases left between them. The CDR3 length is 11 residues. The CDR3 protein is CASRADYGYTF. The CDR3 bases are TGTGCCAGCAGGGCGGACTATGGCTACACCTTC.

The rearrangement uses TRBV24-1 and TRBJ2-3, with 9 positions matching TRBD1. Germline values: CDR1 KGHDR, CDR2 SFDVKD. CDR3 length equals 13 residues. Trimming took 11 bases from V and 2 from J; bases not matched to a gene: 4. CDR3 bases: TGTGCCATCAGGGACAGGGTCACAGATACGCAGTATTTT. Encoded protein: CAIRDRVTDTQYF.

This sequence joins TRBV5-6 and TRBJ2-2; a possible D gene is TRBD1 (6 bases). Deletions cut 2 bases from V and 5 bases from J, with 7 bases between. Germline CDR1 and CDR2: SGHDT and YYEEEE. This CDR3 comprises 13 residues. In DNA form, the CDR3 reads TGTGCCAGCAGCTTACAGGGTACCGGGGAGCTGTTTTTT. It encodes CASSLQGTGELFF.

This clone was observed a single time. The CDR3 DNA sequence: TGTGCCAGCAGCTTGCTAGCGGGAGGCCTCACAGATACGCAGTATTTT. This gives the protein CASSLLAGGLTDTQYF. This chain connects TRBV6-4 to TRBJ2-3; 11 bases agree with TRBD2. Germline V lookup: CDR1 MRHNA, CDR2 SNTAGT. V was pared by 6 bases and J by 2 bases, with 7 bases of the junction left unmatched. The CDR3 is 16 amino acids.

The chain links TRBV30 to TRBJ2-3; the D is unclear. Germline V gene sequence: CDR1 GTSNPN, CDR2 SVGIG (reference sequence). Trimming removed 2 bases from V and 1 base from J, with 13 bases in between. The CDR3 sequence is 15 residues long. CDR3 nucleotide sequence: TGTGCCTGGAGTACCCTTACTATCGGCACAGATACGCAGTATTTT. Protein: CAWSTLTIGTDTQYF.

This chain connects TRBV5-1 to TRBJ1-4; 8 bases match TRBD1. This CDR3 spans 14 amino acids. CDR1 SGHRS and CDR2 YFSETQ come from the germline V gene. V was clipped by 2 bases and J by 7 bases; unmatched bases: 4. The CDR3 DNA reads TGCGCCAGCAGCTTAGAGACAGGGGTTGAAAAACTGTTTTTT. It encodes CASSLETGVEKLFF.

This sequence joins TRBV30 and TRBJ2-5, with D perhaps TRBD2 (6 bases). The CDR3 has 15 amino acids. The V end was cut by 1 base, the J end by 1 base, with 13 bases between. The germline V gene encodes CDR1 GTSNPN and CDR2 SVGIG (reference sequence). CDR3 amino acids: CAWSDGGIGQETQYF. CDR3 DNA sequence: TGTGCCTGGAGTGATGGGGGGATCGGCCAAGAGACCCAGTACTTC.

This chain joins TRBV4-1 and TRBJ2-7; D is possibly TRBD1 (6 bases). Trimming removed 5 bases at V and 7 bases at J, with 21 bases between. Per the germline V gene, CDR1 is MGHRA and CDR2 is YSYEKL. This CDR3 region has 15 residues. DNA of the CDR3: TGCGCCAGCAGCGACCAGGGGACCTCCTCAGGTGAGCAGTACTTC. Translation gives CASSDQGTSSGEQYF.

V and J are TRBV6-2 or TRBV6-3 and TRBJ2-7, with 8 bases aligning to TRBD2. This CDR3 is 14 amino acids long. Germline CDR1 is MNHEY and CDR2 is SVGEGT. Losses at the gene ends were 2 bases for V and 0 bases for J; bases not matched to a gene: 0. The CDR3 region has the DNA TGTGCCAGCAGTTACGGGACTAGCTCCTACGAGCAGTACTTC. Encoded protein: CASSYGTSSYEQYF.

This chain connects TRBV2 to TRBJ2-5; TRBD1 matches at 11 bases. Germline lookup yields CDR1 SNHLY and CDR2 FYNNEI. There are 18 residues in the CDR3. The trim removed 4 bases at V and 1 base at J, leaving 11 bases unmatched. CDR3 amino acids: CASSARGQGGNFQETQYF. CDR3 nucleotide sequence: TGTGCCAGCAGTGCTAGGGGACAGGGGGGGAATTTCCAAGAGACCCAGTACTTC.

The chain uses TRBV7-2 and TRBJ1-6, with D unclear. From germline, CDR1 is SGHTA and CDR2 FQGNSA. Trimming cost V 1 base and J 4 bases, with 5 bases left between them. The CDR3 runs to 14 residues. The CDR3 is CASSLVRYNSPLHF. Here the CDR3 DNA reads TGTGCCAGCAGCTTAGTTCGGTATAATTCACCCCTCCACTTT.

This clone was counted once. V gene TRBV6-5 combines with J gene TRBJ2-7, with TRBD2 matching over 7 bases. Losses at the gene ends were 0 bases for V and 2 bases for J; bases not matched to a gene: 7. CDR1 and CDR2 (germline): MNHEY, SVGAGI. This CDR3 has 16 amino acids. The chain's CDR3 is CASSYSGGSGAYEQYF. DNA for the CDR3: TGTGCCAGCAGTTACTCCGGGGGAAGCGGGGCCTACGAGCAGTACTTC.

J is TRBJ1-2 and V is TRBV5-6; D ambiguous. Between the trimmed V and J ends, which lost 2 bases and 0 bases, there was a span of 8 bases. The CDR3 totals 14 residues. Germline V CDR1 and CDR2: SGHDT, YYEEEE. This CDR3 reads CASSLARTNYGYTF. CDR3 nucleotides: TGTGCCAGCAGCTTAGCCAGGACTAACTATGGCTACACCTTC.

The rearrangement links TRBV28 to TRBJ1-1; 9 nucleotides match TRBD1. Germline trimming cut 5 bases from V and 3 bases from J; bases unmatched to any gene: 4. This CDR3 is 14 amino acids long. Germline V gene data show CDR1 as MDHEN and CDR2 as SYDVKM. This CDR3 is CASSRTGDDTEAFF. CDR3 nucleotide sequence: TGTGCCAGCAGTAGGACAGGGGACGACACTGAAGCTTTCTTT.